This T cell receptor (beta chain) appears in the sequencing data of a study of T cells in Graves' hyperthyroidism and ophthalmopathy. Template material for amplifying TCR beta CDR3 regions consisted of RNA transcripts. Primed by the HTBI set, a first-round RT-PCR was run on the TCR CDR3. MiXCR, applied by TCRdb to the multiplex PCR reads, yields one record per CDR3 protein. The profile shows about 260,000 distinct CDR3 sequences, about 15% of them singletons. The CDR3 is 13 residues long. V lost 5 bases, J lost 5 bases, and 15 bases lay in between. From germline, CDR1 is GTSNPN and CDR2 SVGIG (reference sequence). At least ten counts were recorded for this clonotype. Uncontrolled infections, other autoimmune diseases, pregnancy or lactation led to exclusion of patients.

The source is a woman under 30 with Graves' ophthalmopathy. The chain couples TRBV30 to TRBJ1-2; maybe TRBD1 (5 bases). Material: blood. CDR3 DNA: TGTGCCTGGTCAGGGTATTCCCCTTATGGCTACACCTTC. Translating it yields CAWSGYSPYGYTF.